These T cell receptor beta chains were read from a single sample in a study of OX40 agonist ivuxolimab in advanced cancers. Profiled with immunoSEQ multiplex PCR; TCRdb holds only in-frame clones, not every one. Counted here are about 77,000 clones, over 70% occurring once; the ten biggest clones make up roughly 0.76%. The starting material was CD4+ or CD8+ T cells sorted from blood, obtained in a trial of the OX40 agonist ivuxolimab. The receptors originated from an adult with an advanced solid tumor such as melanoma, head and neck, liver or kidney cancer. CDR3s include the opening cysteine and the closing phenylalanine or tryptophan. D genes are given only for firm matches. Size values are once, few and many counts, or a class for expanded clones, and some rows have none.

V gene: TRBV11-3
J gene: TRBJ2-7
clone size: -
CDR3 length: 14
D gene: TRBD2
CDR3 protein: CASRPTAGGYEQYF
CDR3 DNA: TGTGCCAGCAGACCCACGGCGGGGGGCTACGAGCAGTACTTC

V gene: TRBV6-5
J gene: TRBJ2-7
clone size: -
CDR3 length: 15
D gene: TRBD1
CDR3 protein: CASSIQGATSYEQYF
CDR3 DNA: TGTGCCAGCAGCATACAGGGGGCGACCTCCTACGAGCAGTACTTC

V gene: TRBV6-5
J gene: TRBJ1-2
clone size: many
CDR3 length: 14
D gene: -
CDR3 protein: CASTPGSSVYGYTF
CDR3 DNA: TGTGCCAGCACCCCCGGGTCCTCGGTCTATGGCTACACCTTC

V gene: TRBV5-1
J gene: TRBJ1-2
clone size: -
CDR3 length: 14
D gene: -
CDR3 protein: CASSLGESEYGYTF
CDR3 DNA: TGCGCCAGCAGCTTAGGCGAGTCGGAATATGGCTACACCTTC

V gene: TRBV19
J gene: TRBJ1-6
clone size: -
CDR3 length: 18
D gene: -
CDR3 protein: CASSGPDSATSYNSPLHF
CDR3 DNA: TGTGCCAGTAGTGGCCCCGACAGTGCCACCTCCTATAATTCACCCCTCCACTTT

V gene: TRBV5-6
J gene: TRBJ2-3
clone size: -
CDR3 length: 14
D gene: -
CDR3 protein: CASSLEQVADTQYF
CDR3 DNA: TGTGCCAGCAGCTTGGAACAGGTGGCAGATACGCAGTATTTT

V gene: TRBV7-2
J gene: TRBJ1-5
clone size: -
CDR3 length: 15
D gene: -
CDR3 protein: CASSFLASSNQPQHF
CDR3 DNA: TGTGCCAGCAGCTTTCTTGCATCTAGCAATCAGCCCCAGCATTTT

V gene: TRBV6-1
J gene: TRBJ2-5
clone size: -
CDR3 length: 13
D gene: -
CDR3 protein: CASRPTGQETQYF
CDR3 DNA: TGTGCCAGCAGACCGACAGGACAAGAGACCCAGTACTTC

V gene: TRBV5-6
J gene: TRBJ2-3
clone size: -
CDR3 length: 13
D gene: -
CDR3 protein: CASSFSRTDTQYF
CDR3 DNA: TGTGCCAGCAGCTTTTCCAGGACAGATACGCAGTATTTT

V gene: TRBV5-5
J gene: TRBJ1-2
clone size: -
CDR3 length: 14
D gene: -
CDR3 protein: CASSYRPGAGGYTF
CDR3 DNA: TGTGCCAGCAGCTACCGCCCAGGGGCGGGGGGCTACACCTTC

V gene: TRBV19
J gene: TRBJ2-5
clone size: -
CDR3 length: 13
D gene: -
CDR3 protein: CASSIKQTGTQYF
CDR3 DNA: TGTGCCAGTAGTATTAAACAGACGGGGACCCAGTACTTC

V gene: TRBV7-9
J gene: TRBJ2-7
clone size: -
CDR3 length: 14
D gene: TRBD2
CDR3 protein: CASSFGGKQYEQYF
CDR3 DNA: TGTGCCAGCAGCTTCGGGGGGAAACAGTACGAGCAGTACTTC

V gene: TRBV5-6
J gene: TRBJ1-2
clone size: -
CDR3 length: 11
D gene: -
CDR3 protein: CASSGSAGYTF
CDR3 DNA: TGTGCCAGCAGCGGGTCGGCGGGCTACACCTTC

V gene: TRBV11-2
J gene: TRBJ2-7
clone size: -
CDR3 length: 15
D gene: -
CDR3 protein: CASSLMGFSSYEQYF
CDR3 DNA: TGTGCCAGCAGCCTAATGGGTTTTTCCAGCTACGAGCAGTACTTC

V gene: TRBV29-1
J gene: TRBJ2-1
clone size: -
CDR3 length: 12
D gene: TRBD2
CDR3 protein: CSSRGGFGEQFF
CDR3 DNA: TGCAGCTCCCGGGGGGGGTTCGGTGAGCAGTTCTTC

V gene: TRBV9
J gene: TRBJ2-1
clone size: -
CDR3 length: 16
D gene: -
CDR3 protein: CASSVEGVRSYNEQFF
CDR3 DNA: TGTGCCAGCAGCGTAGAGGGAGTCCGCTCCTACAATGAGCAGTTCTTC